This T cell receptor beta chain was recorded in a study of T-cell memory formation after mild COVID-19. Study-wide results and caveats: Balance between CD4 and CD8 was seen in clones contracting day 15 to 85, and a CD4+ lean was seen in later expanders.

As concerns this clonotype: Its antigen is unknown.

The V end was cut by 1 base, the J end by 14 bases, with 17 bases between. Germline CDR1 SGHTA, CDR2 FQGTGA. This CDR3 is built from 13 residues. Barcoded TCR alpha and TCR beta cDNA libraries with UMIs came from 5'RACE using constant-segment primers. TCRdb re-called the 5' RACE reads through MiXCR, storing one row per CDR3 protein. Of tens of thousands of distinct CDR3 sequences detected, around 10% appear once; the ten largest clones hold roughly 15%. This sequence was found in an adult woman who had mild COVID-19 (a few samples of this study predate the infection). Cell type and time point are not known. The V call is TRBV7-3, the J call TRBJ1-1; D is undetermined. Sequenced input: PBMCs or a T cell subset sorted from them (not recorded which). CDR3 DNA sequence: TGTGCCAGCAGCTTAAATCCCCCGATCGACCTCTTCTTT. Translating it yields CASSLNPPIDLFF. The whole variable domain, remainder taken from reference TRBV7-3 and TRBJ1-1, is GAGVSQTPSNKVTEKGKYVELRCDPISGHTALYWYRQSLGQGPEFLIYFQGTGAADDSGLPNDRFFAVRPEGSVSTLKIQRTERGDSAVYLCASSLNPPIDLFFGQGTRLTVV.